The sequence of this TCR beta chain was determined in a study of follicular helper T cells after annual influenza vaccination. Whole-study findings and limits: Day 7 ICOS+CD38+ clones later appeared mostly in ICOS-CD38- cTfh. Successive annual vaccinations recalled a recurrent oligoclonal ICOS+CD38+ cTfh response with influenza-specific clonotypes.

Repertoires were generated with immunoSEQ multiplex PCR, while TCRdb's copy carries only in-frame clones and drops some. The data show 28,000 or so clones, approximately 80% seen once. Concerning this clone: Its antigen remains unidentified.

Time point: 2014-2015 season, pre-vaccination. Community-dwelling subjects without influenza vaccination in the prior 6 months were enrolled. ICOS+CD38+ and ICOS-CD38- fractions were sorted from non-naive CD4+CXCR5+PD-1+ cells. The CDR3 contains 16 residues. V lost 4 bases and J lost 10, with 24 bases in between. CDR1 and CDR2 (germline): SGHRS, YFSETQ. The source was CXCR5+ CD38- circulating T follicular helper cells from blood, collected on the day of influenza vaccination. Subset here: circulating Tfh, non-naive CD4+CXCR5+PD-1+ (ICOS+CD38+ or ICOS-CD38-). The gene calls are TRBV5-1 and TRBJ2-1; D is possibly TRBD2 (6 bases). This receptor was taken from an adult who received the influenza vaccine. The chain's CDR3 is CASSPGLGFSLGEQFF. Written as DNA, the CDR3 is TGCGCCAGCAGCCCGGGACTCGGGTTCTCCTTGGGCGAGCAGTTCTTC.